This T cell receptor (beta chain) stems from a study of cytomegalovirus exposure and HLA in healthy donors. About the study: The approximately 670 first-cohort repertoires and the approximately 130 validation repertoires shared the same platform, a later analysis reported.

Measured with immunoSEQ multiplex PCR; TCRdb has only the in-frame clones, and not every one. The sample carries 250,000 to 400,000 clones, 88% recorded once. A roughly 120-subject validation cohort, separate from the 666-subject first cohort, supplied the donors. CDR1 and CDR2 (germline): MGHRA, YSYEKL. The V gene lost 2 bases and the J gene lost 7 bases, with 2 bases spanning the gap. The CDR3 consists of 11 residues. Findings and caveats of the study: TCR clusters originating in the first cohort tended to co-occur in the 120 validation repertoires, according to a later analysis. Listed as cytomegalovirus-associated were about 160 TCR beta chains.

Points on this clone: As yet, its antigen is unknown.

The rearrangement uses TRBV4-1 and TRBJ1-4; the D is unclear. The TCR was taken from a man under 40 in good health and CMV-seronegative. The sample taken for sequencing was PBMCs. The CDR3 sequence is CASSQREKLFF. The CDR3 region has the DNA TGCGCCAGCAGCCAACGTGAAAAACTGTTTTTT.